Shown below are 31 T cell receptor beta chains from a single sample sequenced in a study of T cells in Graves' hyperthyroidism and ophthalmopathy. Amplification of TCR beta CDR3 regions used RNA as the template. The TCR CDR3 first-round RT-PCR relied on the HTBI primer set. TCRdb recomputed calls from the multiplex PCR reads with MiXCR, one row per CDR3 protein. The top ten clones hold roughly 10% of a sample with about 740,000 distinct CDR3 sequences, 13% to 15% of them seen once. The material sequenced was blood. All receptors derive from a young woman with Graves' hyperthyroidism.

The CDR3 nucleotides are TGTGCCAGCAGTGTTGCGCCAAATTCACCCCTCCACTTT. Translating gives CASSVAPNSPLHF. The V and J genes are TRBV25-1 and TRBJ1-6, with no clear D. Germline V gene lookup returns CDR1 MGHDK and CDR2 SYGVNS. The CDR3 sequence is 13 residues long. The V gene lost 4 bases and the J gene lost 7 bases, with 8 bases spanning the gap.

This clonotype was seen repeatedly, ten times or more. The chain combines TRBV12-3 or TRBV12-4 with TRBJ2-5; a possible D gene is TRBD1 (5 bases). The length of the CDR3 is 13 residues. The V and J ends lost 4 bases and 4 bases respectively, with 10 bases between them. The CDR3 here is CASSSVGAETQYF. The CDR3 coding sequence is TGTGCCAGCAGTTCAGTTGGGGCAGAGACCCAGTACTTC.

In its sample, this clonotype was seen many times. The chain links TRBV29-1 to TRBJ2-3, with D possibly being TRBD1 or TRBD2 (6 bases each). Germline V gene sequence: CDR1 SQVTM, CDR2 ANQGSEA. V shed 5 bases and J shed 5 bases, with 14 bases lying between them. The CDR3 covers 13 residues. For the CDR3, the DNA is TGCAGCGTTCAGACAGGAGCGGGAGATACGCAGTATTTT. Residues: CSVQTGAGDTQYF.

Only a few counts were recorded for this clonotype. This chain joins TRBV30 and TRBJ2-1, with D possibly matching TRBD2 (6 bases). Per germline, CDR1 GTSNPN and CDR2 SVGIG (reference sequence). This CDR3 is 16 amino acids long. Trimming removed 2 bases from V and 6 bases from J, with 20 bases in between. CDR3 sequence (DNA): TGTGCCTGGAGTCGGAGGCACGGGAGCTCGGGCAATGAGCAGTTCTTC. Its translation is CAWSRRHGSSGNEQFF.

The chain has TRBV2 and TRBJ1-1; 12 bases match TRBD1. CDR3 length: 14 residues. Germline values: CDR1 SNHLY, CDR2 FYNNEI. V was clipped by 7 bases and J by 7 bases; unmatched bases: 7. CDR3 DNA: TGTGCCAGCATTACAAGGGACAGGGGGCTTGAAGCTTTCTTT. This gives the protein CASITRDRGLEAFF.

This clonotype was counted many times. This chain uses TRBV2 with TRBJ2-1; D is possibly TRBD2 (5 bases). V was pared by 2 bases and J by 7 bases, with 6 bases between. CDR1 is SNHLY and CDR2 is FYNNEI in the germline V gene. The CDR3 is 12 amino acids. CDR3 protein: CASSERENEQFF. The CDR3, as DNA: TGTGCCAGCAGTGAAAGGGAGAATGAGCAGTTCTTC.

The chain joins TRBV10-2 to TRBJ2-7; tentative D call: TRBD2 (5 bases). The CDR3 runs 15 residues. Germline V CDR1 and CDR2: WSHSY, SAAADI. Between the trimmed V and J ends, which lost 7 bases and 1 base, there was a span of 17 bases. The CDR3 here is CASTEGLLGSYEQYF. CDR3 nucleotide sequence: TGCGCCAGCACCGAGGGTCTCCTTGGGTCCTACGAGCAGTACTTC.

The chain uses TRBV7-8 and TRBJ2-5, with a possible D match to TRBD2 (6 bases). Germline-derived CDR1 and CDR2 are SGHVS and FQNEAQ. The CDR3 is made up of 13 amino acids. Trimming cost V 3 bases and J 7 bases, with 12 bases left between them. In nucleotides, the CDR3 is TGTGCCAGCAGCTTCTCTACGCGGGGGACCCAGTACTTC. As protein: CASSFSTRGTQYF.

This clonotype was recorded many times. The rearrangement links TRBV28 to TRBJ2-1, with TRBD2 identical over 9 bases. Trimming removed 6 bases from V and 3 bases from J; junction bases left unmatched: 3. The germline gives CDR1 MDHEN, CDR2 SYDVKM. The CDR3 extends over 14 amino acids. In DNA, the CDR3 is TGTGCCAGCAGGCTAGCGGGATACTACAATGAGCAGTTCTTC. It yields the protein CASRLAGYYNEQFF.

This clonotype was seen ten or more times. This chain uses TRBV6-1 with TRBJ2-7; D tentatively fits TRBD1 or TRBD2 (5 bases each). Germline loops: CDR1 MNHNS, CDR2 SASEGT. The CDR3 sequence is 16 residues long. Trimming stripped 6 bases from V and 4 bases from J, with 22 bases between. This CDR3 reads CASRILRGASLYEQYF. The CDR3 nucleotides are TGTGCCAGCAGGATCCTTAGAGGGGCGAGTCTTTACGAGCAGTACTTC.

This clonotype was observed a few times. The chain uses TRBV6-1 and TRBJ2-5; 13 bases line up with TRBD2. Germline V lookup: CDR1 MNHNS, CDR2 SASEGT. CDR3 length equals 19 residues. Trimming removed 2 bases from V and 3 bases from J; junction bases left unmatched: 12. Here the CDR3 reads CASSERGGLAGLTEETQYF. The DNA for the CDR3 is TGTGCCAGCAGTGAAAGGGGGGGACTAGCGGGGTTAACTGAAGAGACCCAGTACTTC.

This clonotype occurred a few times. The chain joins TRBV7-6 to TRBJ2-5; 10 bases are a match to TRBD2. The V segment lost 3 bases and the J segment 0 bases; nucleotides outside the gene matches: 7. Germline assignment: CDR1 SGHVS and CDR2 FNYEAQ. The CDR3 loop spans 17 amino acids. CDR3 DNA: TGTGCCAGCAGCTTTACGAAACTAGCGGGGTACCAAGAGACCCAGTACTTC. Its translation: CASSFTKLAGYQETQYF. Using reference TRBV7-6 and TRBJ2-5 for the parts outside the CDR3, the full variable domain is GAGVSQSPRYKVTKRGQDVALRCDPISGHVSLYWYRQALGQGPEFLTYFNYEAQQDKSGLPNDRFSAERPEGSISTLTIQRTEQRDSAMYRCASSFTKLAGYQETQYFGPGTRLLVL.

This clonotype occurred many times. This chain links TRBV7-6 with TRBJ2-3; the match to TRBD2 covers 8 bases. CDR1 and CDR2 (germline): SGHVS, FNYEAQ. The V gene end was trimmed by 2 bases and the J gene end by 0 bases; junction bases not matched to a gene: 4. There are 16 residues in the CDR3. CDR3 residues: CASSLWASGSTDTQYF. The CDR3 DNA is TGTGCCAGCAGCTTATGGGCTAGCGGGAGCACAGATACGCAGTATTTT.

The CDR3 region has the DNA TGTGCCAGCAGGGATCCGGGACAGGGGGAACACGAGCAGTACTTC. The encoded protein is CASRDPGQGEHEQYF. V and J are TRBV6-2 or TRBV6-3 and TRBJ2-7; 11 nucleotides agree with TRBD1. The germline CDR1 and CDR2 sequences are MNHEY and SVGEGT. V shed 6 bases, J shed 5 bases, and the junction held 9 bases outside the gene matches. This CDR3 is 15 amino acids long.

This clonotype was picked up many times. The chain uses TRBV5-1 and TRBJ1-1, with D unclear. The CDR3 length is 13 residues. The ends were cut back, 4 bases at V and 5 bases at J, with 12 bases in the middle. The germline V gene has CDR1 SGHRS and CDR2 YFSETQ. In DNA, the CDR3 is TGCGCCAGCAGCAAGGGAGGAGGAACTGAAGCTTTCTTT. Its protein is CASSKGGGTEAFF.

This clonotype has a count of ten or more. This chain uses TRBV20-1 with TRBJ1-2; D is unclear. Per germline, CDR1 DFQATT and CDR2 SNEGSKA (reference sequence). The CDR3 totals 16 residues. The V gene lost 6 bases and the J gene lost 6 bases, with 26 bases spanning the gap. CDR3 sequence reads: CSAIKVLASGIDGYTF. In nucleotides, the CDR3 is TGCAGTGCCATTAAAGTTCTGGCTTCGGGAATAGATGGCTACACCTTC.

This clonotype has more than one count but fewer than ten. V gene TRBV2 combines with J gene TRBJ1-2; tentatively, D is TRBD1 (5 bases). The CDR3 contains 14 residues. The germline V gene encodes CDR1 SNHLY and CDR2 FYNNEI. V dropped 6 bases and J dropped 4 bases, with 15 bases sitting between them. CDR3 residues: CASRRRGASYGYTF. DNA of the CDR3: TGTGCCAGCAGACGGAGGGGCGCTAGCTATGGCTACACCTTC.

The table lists this clonotype with a few counts. V and J are TRBV18 and TRBJ2-1, with TRBD1 matching 12 bases. The V segment lost 3 bases and the J segment 15 bases; nucleotides outside the gene matches: 6. CDR1 and CDR2 (germline): KGHSH, LQKENI. This CDR3 comprises 13 residues. The CDR3 sequence is CASSPPGTGGSFF. The CDR3 region has the DNA TGTGCCAGCTCACCCCCCGGGACAGGGGGCTCGTTCTTC.

Remarks on this clonotype: This may come from a read error, since a much larger clone is one base off. The V and J genes are TRBV7-2 and TRBJ2-1; perhaps TRBD2 as D (6 bases). The DNA end lines up better with TRBJ2-7; the J call may be wrong. CDR3 length equals 18 residues. The germline V gene encodes CDR1 SGHTA and CDR2 FQGNSA. CDR3 DNA: TGTGCCAGCAGTGGGATTCTAGGGAGGTCAAGGTCCTACAATGAGCAGTACTTC. As protein: CASSGILGRSRSYNEQYF.

This clonotype was found many times. The rearrangement joins TRBV30 to TRBJ2-7; D unclear. From germline, CDR1 is GTSNPN and CDR2 SVGIG (reference sequence). V lost 0 bases to trimming and J lost 6 bases, with 12 bases between them. CDR3 size: 13 residues. This CDR3 reads CAWSVTLGSEQYF. The CDR3 DNA follows: TGTGCCTGGAGTGTAACCCTGGGGTCCGAGCAGTACTTC.

The chain couples TRBV2 to TRBJ1-1, with D possibly being TRBD1 (6 bases). CDR1 and CDR2 from the germline V gene are SNHLY and FYNNEI. The germline V and J ends were trimmed by 11 bases and 1 base, with 17 bases remaining between them. The CDR3 covers 14 residues. The CDR3 region is CARERTAQNTEAFF. The CDR3 DNA reads TGTGCCCGCGAACGGACAGCCCAGAACACTGAAGCTTTCTTT. The full variable domain, its missing parts supplied by reference TRBV2 and TRBJ1-1, is EPEVTQTPSHQVTQMGQEVILRCVPISNHLYFYWYRQILGQKVEFLVSFYNNEISEKSEIFDDQFSVERPDGSNFTLKIRSTKLEDSAMYFCARERTAQNTEAFFGQGTRLTVV.

This clonotype has at least ten counts. The chain links TRBV6-1 to TRBJ2-2; D possibly uses TRBD1 or TRBD2 (5 bases each). CDR1 and CDR2 from the germline V gene are MNHNS and SASEGT. This CDR3 is built from 15 residues. The V end was cut by 10 bases, the J end by 6 bases, with 21 bases between. CDR3 sequence: CATSVGDARAGELFF. The CDR3 nucleotides read TGTGCCACCTCGGTGGGGGACGCTCGGGCCGGGGAGCTGTTTTTT.

A few counts support this clonotype. The chain uses TRBV19 and TRBJ2-7; D is undetermined. CDR3 length: 14 amino acids. Per germline, CDR1 LNHDA and CDR2 SQIVND (reference sequence). Trimming removed 4 bases from V and 5 bases from J, with 15 bases in between. CDR3 DNA: TGTGCCAGTAGTACCCGACGGTCTTGGAACGAGCAGTACTTC. Protein product: CASSTRRSWNEQYF.

In this sample, this clonotype turned up a few times. The chain links TRBV16 to TRBJ1-5; D is perhaps TRBD1 (5 bases). V lost 4 bases, J lost 4 bases, and 14 bases lay in between. The CDR3 covers 15 residues. Germline V gives CDR1 KGHSY, CDR2 FQNENV. In DNA, the CDR3 is TGTGCCAGCAGCCCCCAGAAGGGGCGGAATCAGCCCCAGCATTTT. This gives the protein CASSPQKGRNQPQHF.

To note about this clonotype: A read error is possible here, since a much larger clone lies one base away. The chain links TRBV20-1 to TRBJ2-7, with a weak D call TRBD2 (6 bases). The DNA matches TRBJ2-1 better at its end, which makes the J call doubtful. The length of the CDR3 is 14 residues. CDR1 and CDR2 (germline): DFQATT, SNEGSKA (reference sequence). This CDR3 is CSAGPGLRNYEQFF. The CDR3 DNA sequence: TGCAGTGCGGGTCCGGGACTCAGGAACTACGAGCAGTTCTTC.

This clonotype was recorded a few times. This chain links TRBV20-1 with TRBJ2-7; TRBD1 might be the D (5 bases). The germline CDR1 and CDR2 sequences are DFQATT and SNEGSKA (reference sequence). The CDR3 loop spans 14 amino acids. V was clipped by 5 bases and J by 0 bases, with 14 bases between them. In DNA form, the CDR3 reads TGCAGTGCTCACAGTGCCCAGGGCTCCTACGAGCAGTACTTC. Protein: CSAHSAQGSYEQYF.

This clonotype was counted ten times or more. The genes are TRBV2 and TRBJ2-1, with 7 bases identical to TRBD1. V shed 8 bases and J 5 bases; nucleotides not matched to a gene: 12. The CDR3 runs 15 residues. In germline, CDR1 is SNHLY, CDR2 FYNNEI. CDR3 sequence reads: CASGNPGQLNNEQFF. The CDR3 bases are TGTGCCAGCGGTAACCCGGGACAGTTAAACAATGAGCAGTTCTTC.

The sample holds a few counts of this clonotype. This chain joins TRBV6-5 and TRBJ2-1; a possible D gene is TRBD2 (5 bases). The CDR3 spans 15 residues. Trimming removed 0 bases at V and 4 bases at J, with 10 bases between. CDR1 and CDR2 from the germline V gene are MNHEY and SVGAGI. CDR3 in DNA: TGTGCCAGCAGTTACTCCCGGACTCCATACAATGAGCAGTTCTTC. Translation gives CASSYSRTPYNEQFF.

A few counts support this clonotype. The J gene is TRBJ1-5, the V gene TRBV5-4; TRBD1 is a possible D gene (6 bases). V was trimmed by 2 bases and J by 4 bases, leaving 13 bases between them. The CDR3 is 15 residues long. The germline CDR1 and CDR2 sequences are SGHNT and YYREEE (reference sequence). CDR3 in DNA: TGTGCCAGCAGCTTCCGGGACAAGCGAAATCAGCCCCAGCATTTT. Its translation is CASSFRDKRNQPQHF. The full variable domain, rest sourced from reference TRBV5-4 and TRBJ1-5, is ETGVTQSPTHLIKTRGQQVTLRCSSQSGHNTVSWYQQALGQGPQFIFQYYREEENGRGNFPPRFSGLQFPNYSSELNVNALELDDSALYLCASSFRDKRNQPQHFGDGTRLSIL.

This clonotype was found many times. The genes are TRBV29-1 and TRBJ2-7; D is tentatively TRBD1 or TRBD2 (7 bases each). V was cut by 0 bases and J by 3 bases, with 15 bases left in between. This CDR3 is built from 15 residues. CDR1 is SQVTM and CDR2 is ANQGSEA in the germline V gene. The CDR3 protein is CSVEERSGGDYEQYF. DNA of the CDR3: TGCAGCGTTGAAGAGAGGTCAGGGGGGGACTACGAGCAGTACTTC.

This clonotype was seen many times. The chain is built from TRBV5-1 and TRBJ2-7, with 14 bases matching TRBD2. The CDR3 totals 16 residues. With 0 bases clipped from V and 6 bases from J, the junction kept 5 bases outside the gene matches. Looked up from germline, CDR1 is SGHRS and CDR2 is YFSETQ. The CDR3 is CASSLEGLAGVGEQYF. In DNA, the CDR3 is TGCGCCAGCAGCTTGGAGGGACTAGCGGGAGTGGGCGAGCAGTACTTC.